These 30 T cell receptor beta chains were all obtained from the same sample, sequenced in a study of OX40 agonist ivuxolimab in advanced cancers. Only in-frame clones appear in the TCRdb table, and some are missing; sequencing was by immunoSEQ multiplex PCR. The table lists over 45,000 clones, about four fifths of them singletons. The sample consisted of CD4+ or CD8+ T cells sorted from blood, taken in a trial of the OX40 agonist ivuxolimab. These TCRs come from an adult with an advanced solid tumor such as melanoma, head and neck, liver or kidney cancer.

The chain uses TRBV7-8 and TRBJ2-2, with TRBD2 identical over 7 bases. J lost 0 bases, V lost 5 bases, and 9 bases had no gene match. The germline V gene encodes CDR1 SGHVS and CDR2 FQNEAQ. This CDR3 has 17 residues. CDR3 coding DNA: TGTGCCAGCAGCCCGGTAGTGGCGGGGGCGAACACCGGGGAGCTGTTTTTT. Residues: CASSPVVAGANTGELFF.

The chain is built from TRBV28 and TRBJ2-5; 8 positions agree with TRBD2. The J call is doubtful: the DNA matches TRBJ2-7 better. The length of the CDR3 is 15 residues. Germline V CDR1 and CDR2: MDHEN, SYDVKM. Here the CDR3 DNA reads TGTGCCAGCATCTCGGGACTAGACTTCTCCTACGAGCAGTACTTC. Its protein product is CASISGLDFSYEQYF.

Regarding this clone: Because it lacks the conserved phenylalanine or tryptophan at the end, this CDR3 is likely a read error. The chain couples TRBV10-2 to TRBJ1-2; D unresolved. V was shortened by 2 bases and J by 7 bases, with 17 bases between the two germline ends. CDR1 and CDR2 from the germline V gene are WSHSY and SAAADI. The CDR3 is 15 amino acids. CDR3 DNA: TGCGCCAGCAGTGAGGGAGGTAAAACGGGAAGTGGCTACACCCTC. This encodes CASSEGGKTGSGYTL.

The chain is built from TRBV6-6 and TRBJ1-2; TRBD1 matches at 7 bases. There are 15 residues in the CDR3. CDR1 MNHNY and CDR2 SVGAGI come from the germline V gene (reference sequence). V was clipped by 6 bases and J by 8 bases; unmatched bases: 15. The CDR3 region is CASSDAGDRVSGYTF. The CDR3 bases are TGTGCCAGCAGCGACGCCGGTGACAGGGTCTCCGGCTACACCTTC.

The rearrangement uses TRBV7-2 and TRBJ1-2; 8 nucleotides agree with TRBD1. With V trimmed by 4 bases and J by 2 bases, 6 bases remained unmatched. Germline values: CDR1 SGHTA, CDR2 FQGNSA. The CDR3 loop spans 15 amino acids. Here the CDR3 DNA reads TGTGCCAGCAGCTACCGGACAGGGAGGAACTATGGCTACACCTTC. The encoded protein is CASSYRTGRNYGYTF.

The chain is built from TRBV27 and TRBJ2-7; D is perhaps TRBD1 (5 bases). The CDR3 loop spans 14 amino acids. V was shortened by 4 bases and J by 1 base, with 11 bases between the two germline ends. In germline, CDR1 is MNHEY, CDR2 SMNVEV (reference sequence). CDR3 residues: CASSSRQQSYEQYF. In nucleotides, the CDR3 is TGTGCCAGCAGTTCCCGACAGCAGTCCTACGAGCAGTACTTC.

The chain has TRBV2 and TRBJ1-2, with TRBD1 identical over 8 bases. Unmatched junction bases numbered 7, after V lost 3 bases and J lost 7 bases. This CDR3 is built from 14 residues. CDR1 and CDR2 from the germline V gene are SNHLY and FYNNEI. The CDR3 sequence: CASSDQGAMSGYTF. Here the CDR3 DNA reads TGTGCCAGCAGTGATCAGGGGGCAATGAGTGGCTACACCTTC.

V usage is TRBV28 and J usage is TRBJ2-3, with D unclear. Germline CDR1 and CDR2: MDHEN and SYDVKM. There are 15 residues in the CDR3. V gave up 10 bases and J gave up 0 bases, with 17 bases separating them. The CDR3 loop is CATLPAPLSTDTQYF. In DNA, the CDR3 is TGTGCCACCCTCCCGGCACCTCTCAGCACAGATACGCAGTATTTT.

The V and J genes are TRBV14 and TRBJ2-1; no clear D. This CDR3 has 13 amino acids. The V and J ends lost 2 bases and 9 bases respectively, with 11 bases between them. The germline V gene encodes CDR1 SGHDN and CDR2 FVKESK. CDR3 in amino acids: CASSQSDVGEQFF. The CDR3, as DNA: TGTGCCAGCAGCCAATCGGACGTGGGTGAGCAGTTCTTC.

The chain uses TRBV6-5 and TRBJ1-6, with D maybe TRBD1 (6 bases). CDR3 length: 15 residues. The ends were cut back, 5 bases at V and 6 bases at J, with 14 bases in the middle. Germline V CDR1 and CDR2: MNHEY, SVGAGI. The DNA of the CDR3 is TGTGCCAGCAGTCGACTCAGGGGCAGTAATTCACCCCTCCACTTT. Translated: CASSRLRGSNSPLHF.

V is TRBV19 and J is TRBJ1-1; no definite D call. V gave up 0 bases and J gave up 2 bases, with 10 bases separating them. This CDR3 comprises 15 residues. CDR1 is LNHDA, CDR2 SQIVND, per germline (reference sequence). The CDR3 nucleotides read TGTGCCAGTAGTATAGATTCCGGGATCAACACTGAAGCTTTCTTT. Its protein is CASSIDSGINTEAFF.

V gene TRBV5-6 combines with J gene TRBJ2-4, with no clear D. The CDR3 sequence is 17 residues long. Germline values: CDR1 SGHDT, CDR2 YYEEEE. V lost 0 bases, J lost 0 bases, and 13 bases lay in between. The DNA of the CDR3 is TGTGCCAGCAGCTTGGCCGGTTCTGGAATAGCCAAAAACATTCAGTACTTC. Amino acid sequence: CASSLAGSGIAKNIQYF.

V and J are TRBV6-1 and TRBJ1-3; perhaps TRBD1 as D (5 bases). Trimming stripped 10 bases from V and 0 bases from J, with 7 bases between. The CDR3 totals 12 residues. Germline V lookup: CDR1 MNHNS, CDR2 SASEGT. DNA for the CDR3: TGTGCCACGAGGGGCTCTGGAAACACCATATATTTT. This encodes CATRGSGNTIYF.

The CDR3 nucleotides read TGTGCCAGCAGCTCCTCCGGGGGCCCCTCCTACGAGCAGTACTTC. This translates into CASSSSGGPSYEQYF. V is TRBV5-5 and J is TRBJ2-7; D possibly matches TRBD1 or TRBD2 (6 bases each). V lost 3 bases to trimming and J lost 0 bases, with 13 bases between them. Germline values: CDR1 SGHKS, CDR2 YYEKEE (reference sequence). The CDR3 has 15 residues.

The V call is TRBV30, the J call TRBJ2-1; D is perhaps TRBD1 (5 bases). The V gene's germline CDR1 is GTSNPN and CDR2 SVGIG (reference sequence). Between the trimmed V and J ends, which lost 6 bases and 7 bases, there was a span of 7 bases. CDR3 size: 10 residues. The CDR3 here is CACRGNEQFF. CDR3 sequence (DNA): TGTGCCTGTAGGGGAAATGAGCAGTTCTTC.

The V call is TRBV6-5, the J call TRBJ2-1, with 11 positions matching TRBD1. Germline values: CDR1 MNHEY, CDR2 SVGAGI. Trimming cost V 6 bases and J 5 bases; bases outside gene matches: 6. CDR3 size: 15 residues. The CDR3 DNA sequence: TGTGCCAGCAGGGATCCGGGACAGGGGGACAATGAGCAGTTCTTC. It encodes CASRDPGQGDNEQFF.

The DNA of the CDR3 is TGTGCCAGTAGTATAGGCGGCAGCCAGAACGAGCAGTACTTC. Encoded protein: CASSIGGSQNEQYF. This sequence joins TRBV19 and TRBJ2-7; no clear D gene. In germline, CDR1 is LNHDA, CDR2 SQIVND (reference sequence). CDR3 size: 14 residues. V was clipped by 1 base and J by 5 bases, with 12 bases between them.

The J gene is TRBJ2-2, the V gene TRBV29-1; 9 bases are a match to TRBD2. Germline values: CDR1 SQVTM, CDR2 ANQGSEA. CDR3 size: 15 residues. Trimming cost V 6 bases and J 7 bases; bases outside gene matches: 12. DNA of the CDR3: TGCAGCGTGGGGGGCGTAGCGGGAGTAAACGGGGAGCTGTTTTTT. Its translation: CSVGGVAGVNGELFF.

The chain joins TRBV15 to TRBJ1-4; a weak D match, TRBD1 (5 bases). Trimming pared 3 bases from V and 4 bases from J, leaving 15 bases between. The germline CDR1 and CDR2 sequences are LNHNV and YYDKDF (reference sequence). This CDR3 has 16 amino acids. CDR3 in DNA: TGTGCCACCAGCAGCACTCGACAGTATAATAATGAAAAACTGTTTTTT. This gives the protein CATSSTRQYNNEKLFF.

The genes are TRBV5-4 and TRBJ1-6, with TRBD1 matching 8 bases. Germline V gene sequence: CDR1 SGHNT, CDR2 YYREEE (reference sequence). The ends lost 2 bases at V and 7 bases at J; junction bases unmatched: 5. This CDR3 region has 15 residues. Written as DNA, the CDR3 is TGTGCCAGCAGCTTTCCGGACAGGGTAAATTCACCCCTCCACTTT. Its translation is CASSFPDRVNSPLHF. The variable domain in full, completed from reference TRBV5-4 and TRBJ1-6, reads ETGVTQSPTHLIKTRGQQVTLRCSSQSGHNTVSWYQQALGQGPQFIFQYYREEENGRGNFPPRFSGLQFPNYSSELNVNALELDDSALYLCASSFPDRVNSPLHFGNGTRLTVT.

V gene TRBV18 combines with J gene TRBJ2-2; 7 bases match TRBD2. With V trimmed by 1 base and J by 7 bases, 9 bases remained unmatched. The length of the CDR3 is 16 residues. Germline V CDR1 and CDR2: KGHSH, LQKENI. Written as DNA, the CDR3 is TGTGCCAGCTCACCACGGACTAGTTTGGCTGGCGGGGAGCTGTTTTTT. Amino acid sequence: CASSPRTSLAGGELFF.

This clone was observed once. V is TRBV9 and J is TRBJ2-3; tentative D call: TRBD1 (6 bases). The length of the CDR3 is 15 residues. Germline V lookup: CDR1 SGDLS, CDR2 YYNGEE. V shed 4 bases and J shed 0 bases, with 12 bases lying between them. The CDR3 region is CASSSTGHSTDTQYF. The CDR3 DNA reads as TGTGCCAGCAGCAGCACGGGACATAGCACAGATACGCAGTATTTT. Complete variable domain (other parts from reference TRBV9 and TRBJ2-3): DSGVTQTPKHLITATGQRVTLRCSPRSGDLSVYWYQQSLDQGLQFLIQYYNGEERAKGNILERFSAQQFPDLHSELNLSSLELGDSALYFCASSSTGHSTDTQYFGPGTRLTVL.

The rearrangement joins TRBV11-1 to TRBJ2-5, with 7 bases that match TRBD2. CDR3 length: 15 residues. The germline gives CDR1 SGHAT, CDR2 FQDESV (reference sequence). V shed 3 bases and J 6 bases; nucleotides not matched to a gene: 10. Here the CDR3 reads CASSLGWASGKTQYF. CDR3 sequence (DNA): TGTGCCAGCAGCTTGGGTTGGGCTAGCGGAAAGACCCAGTACTTC.

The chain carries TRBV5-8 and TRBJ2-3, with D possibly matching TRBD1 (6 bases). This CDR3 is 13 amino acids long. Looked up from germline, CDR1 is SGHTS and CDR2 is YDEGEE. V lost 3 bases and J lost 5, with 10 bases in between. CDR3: CASSSTGLDTQYF. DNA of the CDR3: TGTGCCAGCAGCTCCACAGGGTTAGATACGCAGTATTTT.

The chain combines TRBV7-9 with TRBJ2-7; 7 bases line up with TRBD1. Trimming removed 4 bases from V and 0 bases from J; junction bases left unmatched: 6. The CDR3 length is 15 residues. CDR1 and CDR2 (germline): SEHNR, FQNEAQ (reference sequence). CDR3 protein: CASSSPRGTSYEQYF. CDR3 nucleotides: TGTGCCAGCAGCTCTCCCAGGGGGACCTCCTACGAGCAGTACTTC.

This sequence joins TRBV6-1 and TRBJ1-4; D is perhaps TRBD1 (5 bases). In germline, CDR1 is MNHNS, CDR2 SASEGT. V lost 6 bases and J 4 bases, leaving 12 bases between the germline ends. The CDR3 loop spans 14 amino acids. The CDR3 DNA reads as TGTGCCAGCAGAGCGGGACTGGGTAATGAAAAACTGTTTTTT. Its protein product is CASRAGLGNEKLFF.

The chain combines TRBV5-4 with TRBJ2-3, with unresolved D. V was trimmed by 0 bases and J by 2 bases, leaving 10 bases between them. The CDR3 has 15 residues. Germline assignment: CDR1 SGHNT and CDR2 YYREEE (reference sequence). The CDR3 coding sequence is TGTGCCAGCAGCTTGGACGTCCCGTACACAGATACGCAGTATTTT. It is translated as CASSLDVPYTDTQYF.

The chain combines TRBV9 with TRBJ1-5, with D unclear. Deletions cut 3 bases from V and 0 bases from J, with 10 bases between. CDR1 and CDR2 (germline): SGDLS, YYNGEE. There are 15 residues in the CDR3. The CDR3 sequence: CASSAGEYSNQPQHF. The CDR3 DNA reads TGTGCCAGCAGCGCCGGCGAGTATAGCAATCAGCCCCAGCATTTT.

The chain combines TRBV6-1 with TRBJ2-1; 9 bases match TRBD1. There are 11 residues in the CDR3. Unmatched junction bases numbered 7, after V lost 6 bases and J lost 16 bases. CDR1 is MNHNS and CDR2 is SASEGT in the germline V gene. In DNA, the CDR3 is TGTGCCAGCAGACCGCGGGACAGGGTATTCTTC. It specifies CASRPRDRVFF.

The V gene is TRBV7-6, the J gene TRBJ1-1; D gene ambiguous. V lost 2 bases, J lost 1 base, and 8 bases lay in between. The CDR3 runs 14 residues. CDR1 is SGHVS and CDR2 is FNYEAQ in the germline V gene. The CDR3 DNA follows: TGTGCCAGCAGCTTAAGAGGACGGAACACTGAAGCTTTCTTT. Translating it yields CASSLRGRNTEAFF.